Each of the 23 T cell receptor beta chains below was sequenced from the same sample in a study of tissue T cells after allogeneic stem cell transplantation. Regarding time point: mouse harvest day 7 after allogeneic transplant. Tail vein injection delivered 10^7 T-cell-depleted bone marrow cells and 10^6 splenic CD5+ T cells. Assay used: immunoSEQ multiplex PCR; TCRdb lists only in-frame clones, some missing. The profile covers around 7,500 clones, with around half appearing a single time and around 3.9% taken by the ten largest. Sequencing input: gut tissue. These receptors all stem from a female BALB/c mouse given C57BL/6 T cells with graft-versus-host disease after an allogeneic hematopoietic cell transplant.

About this clone: Germline and genes here are mouse. The chain's CDR3 is CASSSYEQYF. CDR3 DNA (partial): TGTGCAAGCAGCTCCTATGAACAGTAC. The chain recombines TRBV16 with TRBJ2-7; no clear D. The read terminates 1 residue ahead of where the CDR3 ends, so the germline J gene completes it. Germline CDR1 reads SGHSA; CDR2 reads FRNQAP. CDR3 length equals 10 residues. V shed 4 bases and J shed 2 bases, with 0 bases lying between them.

This clone occurred a few times. Gene names are mouse gene names. Coverage ceases 1 residue before the CDR3 finishes, and the germline J gene fills in the end. The chain uses TRBV20 and TRBJ2-7; no reliable D call. The V gene lost 0 bases and the J gene lost 6 bases, with 6 bases spanning the gap. The CDR3 totals 11 residues. Germline CDR1 is GFQATS and CDR2 is STVNSAI. The CDR3 loop reads CGAREGFEQYF. Partial CDR3 DNA: TGTGGTGCTAGGGAAGGGTTTGAACAGTAC.

About this clone: Gene names are mouse gene names. The CDR3 end lies 1 residue beyond the end of the read and is filled in from the germline J gene. The rearrangement joins TRBV26 to TRBJ2-4; TRBD1 might be the D (6 bases). Germline CDR1 is KGHPV and CDR2 is FQNQEV (reference sequence). The CDR3 runs 14 residues. V was cut by 2 bases and J by 0 bases, with 6 bases left in between. CDR3 DNA, as far as it was read: TGTGCCAGCAGTCTGGGGACAAGTCAAAACACCTTGTAC. It encodes CASSLGTSQNTLY. The whole CDR3 protein reads CASSLGTSQNTLYF.

A note on this clone: Germline and genes: mouse. The CDR3 goes on 1 residue after the read ends, and that part is filled in from the germline J gene. The chain links TRBV23 to TRBJ2-7; the table names TRBD1, a call not compared with the DNA. The CDR3 runs to 15 residues. CDR1 is KGHTA, CDR2 FQNQQP, per germline. This CDR3 is CSSSQSPGGSYEQYF. The CDR3 DNA, read in part, is TGCTCCAGCAGTCAATCGCCAGGGGGCTCCTATGAACAGTAC.

Concerning this clone itself: All gene names here are mouse names. Read coverage stops 1 residue before the CDR3 terminus; the germline J gene supplies the remainder. The chain recombines TRBV3 with TRBJ2-1, with 10 bases aligning to TRBD2. V was clipped by 6 bases and J by 5 bases; unmatched bases: 4. Looked up from germline, CDR1 is SNHLY and CDR2 is FYNGKV (reference sequence). The CDR3 sequence is 14 residues long. The CDR3 protein is CASSLGGRHAEQFF. The sequenced CDR3 bases are TGTGCCAGCAGTCTGGGGGGGCGCCATGCTGAGCAGTTC.

By proportion, this clone is medium-sized (0.01 to 0.1%). The germline and genes are mouse ones. The read is 1 residue too short to cover the CDR3 end, so that end is filled in from the germline J gene. The chain uses TRBV13-2 and TRBJ1-1; D is undetermined. Trimming took 0 bases from V and 0 from J, leaving 6 bases between them. Germline V gives CDR1 NNHNN, CDR2 SYGAGS (reference sequence). CDR3 size: 14 residues. The sequenced CDR3 bases are TGTGCCAGCGGTGATGCTGGGCCAAACACAGAAGTCTTC. It encodes CASGDAGPNTEVF. The whole CDR3 reads CASGDAGPNTEVFF.

Turning to this clone: All gene names here are mouse names. The observed sequence ends 1 residue before the CDR3 terminus, with the missing tail filled in from the germline J gene. The chain joins TRBV26 to TRBJ1-3; 9 positions agree with TRBD1. V lost 7 bases to trimming and J lost 0 bases; unmatched junction nucleotides: 7. The CDR3 loop spans 16 amino acids. Germline CDR1 and CDR2: KGHPV and FQNQEV (reference sequence). The CDR3 reads CASTPTGGNSGNTLYF. The sequenced part of the CDR3 DNA is TGTGCCAGCACTCCGACAGGGGGGAATTCTGGAAATACGCTCTAT.

Remarks on this clone: The gene symbols are mouse symbols. The read terminates 1 residue before the CDR3 end, so the remaining end is supplied by the germline J gene. The chain couples TRBV16 to TRBJ1-6; D is unresolved. TRBJ1-6 is given ORF status, its function remaining uncertain. V was pared by 1 base and J by 0 bases, with 4 bases between. The CDR3 has 15 amino acids. CDR1 is SGHSA, CDR2 FRNQAP, per germline. The DNA read from the CDR3 is TGTGCAAGCAGCTTAGCCATTTCCTATAATTCGCCCCTCTAC. It codes for CASSLAISYNSPLY. In full, the CDR3 is CASSLAISYNSPLYF.

As for this clone: Genes and germline are mouse. The read finishes 1 residue shy of the CDR3 end, and the germline J gene is used to complete it. The gene calls are TRBV26 and TRBJ2-4, with D tentatively TRBD1 (6 bases). This CDR3 is built from 13 residues. V lost 7 bases to trimming and J lost 3 bases, with 11 bases between them. From germline, CDR1 is KGHPV and CDR2 FQNQEV (reference sequence). CDR3 bases read: TGTGCCAGCACCCCGGGACAACAAAACACCTTGTAC. Protein product: CASTPGQQNTLY. In full, the CDR3 is CASTPGQQNTLYF.

Concerning this clone: Each gene name is a mouse one. The CDR3 is cut off 1 residue early in the read; its end comes from the germline J gene. The chain is built from TRBV13-1 and TRBJ1-6; D unresolved. TRBJ1-6 is designated an ORF whose function remains uncertain. The CDR3 contains 14 residues. Germline values: CDR1 NSHNY, CDR2 SYGAGN. V lost 3 bases and J lost 0, with 4 bases in between. The CDR3 bases that were read are TGTGCCAGCAGTGGGTCTTCCTATAATTCGCCCCTCTAC. Its translation is CASSGSSYNSPLY. The complete CDR3 sequence is CASSGSSYNSPLYF.

A single count supports this clone. The genes are named according to mouse. Read data end 1 residue before the CDR3 end; the end is taken from the germline J gene. V and J are TRBV4 and TRBJ2-4, with TRBD2 matching 8 bases. CDR1 and CDR2 from the germline V gene are LGHDT and YNNKQL (reference sequence). The V segment lost 6 bases and the J segment 6 bases; nucleotides outside the gene matches: 5. CDR3 size: 13 residues. The CDR3 here is CASSAGGRNTLYF. Partial CDR3 DNA: TGTGCCAGCAGTGCTGGGGGGAGGAACACCTTGTAC.

Note on this clone: Genes here carry mouse names. Incomplete CDR3 DNA: TGTGCCAGCAGTAGGACAGGGTCGGACACCCAGTAC. Its protein is CASSRTGSDTQY. The full-length CDR3 reads as CASSRTGSDTQYF. V gene TRBV26 combines with J gene TRBJ2-5, with 8 bases that match TRBD1. From the germline J gene comes the end of the CDR3, since the read stops 1 residue before it. This CDR3 has 13 amino acids. Germline CDR1 reads KGHPV; CDR2 reads FQNQEV (reference sequence). V was pared by 5 bases and J by 6 bases, with 4 bases of the junction left unmatched.

Notes on this clone: Each gene name is a mouse one. The DNA ends 1 residue before the CDR3 does, and the rest of the CDR3 is filled in from the germline J gene. The chain employs TRBV3 and TRBJ1-2; TRBD1 agrees at 7 bases. This CDR3 spans 15 amino acids. Germline trimming cut 0 bases from V and 3 bases from J; bases unmatched to any gene: 4. Looked up from germline, CDR1 is SNHLY and CDR2 is FYNGKV (reference sequence). CDR3 sequence: CASSLARGRYSDYTF. CDR3 DNA (partial): TGTGCCAGCAGCTTAGCGAGGGGGCGGTACTCCGACTACACC. The variable domain in full, completed from reference TRBV3 and TRBJ1-2, reads GPKVLQIPSHQIIDMGQMVTLNCDPVSNHLYFYWYKQILGQQMEFLVNFYNGKVMEKSKLFKDQFSVERPDGSYFTLKIQPTALEDSAVYFCASSLARGRYSDYTFGSGTRLLVI.

A note on this clone: Germline and genes: mouse. The sequenced CDR3 bases are TGTGCCTGGACCGACAGGGGAGGAAATACGCTCTAT. It translates to CAWTDRGGNTLY. Given in full, the CDR3 is CAWTDRGGNTLYF. The rearrangement joins TRBV31 to TRBJ1-3; 8 nucleotides line up with TRBD1. The read gets to within 1 residue of the CDR3 end, and the germline J gene fills in the rest. Germline V gene lookup returns CDR1 GKSSPN and CDR2 SITVG. This CDR3 contains 13 residues. Unmatched junction bases numbered 3, after V lost 4 bases and J lost 4 bases.

A remark on this clone: Mouse germline and gene names are used. CDR3 residues: CASSLREGTGQLYF. The CDR3 DNA, read in part, is TGTGCCAGCTCTCTCAGGGAGGGCACCGGGCAGCTCTAC. The chain has TRBV12-1 and TRBJ2-2; D is ambiguous. The CDR3 end falls 1 residue outside the read, so it is completed with the germline J gene. Germline assignment: CDR1 SGHSN and CDR2 HYEKVE. V was shortened by 0 bases and J by 4 bases, with 8 bases between the two germline ends. This CDR3 spans 14 amino acids.

This clone occurred a few times. Gene names denote mouse genes. The read ends 1 residue shy of where the CDR3 ends; the end is completed using the germline J gene. The rearrangement links TRBV13-1 to TRBJ2-1, with 9 bases that match TRBD2. Per the germline V gene, CDR1 is NSHNY and CDR2 is SYGAGN. V was clipped by 6 bases and J by 0 bases; unmatched bases: 1. The CDR3 length is 14 residues. CDR3 in amino acids: CASKTGGNYAEQFF. The CDR3 DNA, read in part, is TGTGCCAGCAAGACTGGGGGTAACTATGCTGAGCAGTTC.

This clone was seen only a few times. Gene names are mouse gene names. The read ends 1 residue before the CDR3 terminus; that terminus is restored from the germline J gene. Distinct nucleotide sequences in the sample also encode this CDR3. The chain joins TRBV13-2 to TRBJ2-1; TRBD2 matches at 8 bases. With V trimmed by 0 bases and J by 9 bases, 8 bases remained unmatched. The CDR3 is 15 amino acids. CDR1 is NNHNN and CDR2 is SYGAGS in the germline V gene (reference sequence). CDR3 residues: CASGDAAGGRGEQFF. The sequenced CDR3 bases are TGTGCCAGCGGTGATGCTGCGGGGGGGCGGGGTGAGCAGTTC.

This clone was seen more than once but under ten times. Germline and genes here are mouse. The CDR3 sequence is CASDSGGGYAEQFF. The sequenced part of the CDR3 DNA is TGTGCTAGCGACTCAGGGGGCGGCTATGCTGAGCAGTTC. The chain employs TRBV29 and TRBJ2-1; TRBD1 matches 8 bases. The CDR3 end is not reached by the read, which stops 1 residue before it; the germline J gene fills it in. The CDR3 runs 14 residues. Unmatched junction bases numbered 6, after V lost 8 bases and J lost 3 bases. Germline loops: CDR1 MSHET, CDR2 SYDVDS.

In the case of this clone: The listed genes are named as in mouse. The read is 1 residue too short to cover the CDR3 end, so that end is filled in from the germline J gene. The rearrangement links TRBV3 to TRBJ2-7; no clear D. Germline V lookup: CDR1 SNHLY, CDR2 FYNGKV (reference sequence). This CDR3 has 15 residues. V was shortened by 2 bases and J by 0 bases, with 11 bases between the two germline ends. The CDR3: CASSLRLPSSYEQYF. The sequenced part of the CDR3 DNA is TGTGCCAGCAGCTTAAGACTCCCGAGCTCCTATGAACAGTAC.

With respect to this clone: Gene and germline names: mouse. Sequencing ends 1 residue short of the CDR3 end; the germline J gene provides the rest. This chain links TRBV15 with TRBJ2-1; 12 bases are a match to TRBD2. Trimming removed 1 base from V and 6 bases from J; junction bases left unmatched: 1. Looked up from germline, CDR1 is SGHND and CDR2 is FRSKSL. The CDR3 sequence is 15 residues long. CDR3 bases read: TGTGCCAGCAGTTTAGGGGACTGGGGGGCTGCTGAGCAGTTC. Its translation: CASSLGDWGAAEQF. The whole CDR3 sequence reads CASSLGDWGAAEQFF.

Turning to this clone: Germline and genes here are mouse. The sequenced fragment ends 1 residue before the CDR3 boundary, so the rest is inferred from the germline J gene. The chain links TRBV13-3 to TRBJ1-1; perhaps TRBD1 as D (6 bases). The CDR3 length is 12 residues. The germline CDR1 and CDR2 sequences are NNHDY and SYVADS. The V and J ends lost 0 bases and 6 bases respectively, with 6 bases between them. The sequenced part of the CDR3 DNA is TGTGCCAGCAGTGATGACAGGGCAGAAGTCTTC. Encoded protein: CASSDDRAEVF. The whole CDR3 sequence is CASSDDRAEVFF.

In the case of this clone: Germline and genes: mouse. The read comes to an end 1 residue before the CDR3 does, leaving the germline J gene to fill in the end. The chain recombines TRBV26 with TRBJ1-4, with TRBD1 matching over 12 bases. This CDR3 region has 16 residues. V trimming: 6 bases; J trimming: 6 bases; junction bases outside the gene matches: 8. Germline CDR1 KGHPV, CDR2 FQNQEV (reference sequence). The covered CDR3 bases are TGTGCCAGCAGCCCCGGGACAGGGGGCCCTCACGAAAGATTATTT. Protein product: CASSPGTGGPHERLF. The full CDR3 protein reads CASSPGTGGPHERLFF. Full variable domain (outside the CDR3, taken from reference TRBV26 and TRBJ1-4): NSKVIQTPRYLVKGQGQKAKMRCIPEKGHPVVFWYQQNKNNEFKFLINFQNQEVLQQIDMTEKRFSAECPSNSPCSLEIQSSEAGDSALYLCASSPGTGGPHERLFFGHGTKLSVL.

On this clone: Any gene name here is a mouse gene name. Coverage ceases 1 residue before the CDR3 finishes, and the germline J gene fills in the end. The V call is TRBV13-2, the J call TRBJ2-5; 9 positions match TRBD2. CDR1 and CDR2 (germline): NNHNN, SYGAGS (reference sequence). The V gene end was trimmed by 2 bases and the J gene end by 4 bases; junction bases not matched to a gene: 5. CDR3 length equals 15 residues. The sequenced CDR3 bases are TGTGCCAGCGGTGAAATGGGGGGGCGCGAAGACACCCAGTAC. It yields the protein CASGEMGGREDTQY. In full, the CDR3 reads CASGEMGGREDTQYF.